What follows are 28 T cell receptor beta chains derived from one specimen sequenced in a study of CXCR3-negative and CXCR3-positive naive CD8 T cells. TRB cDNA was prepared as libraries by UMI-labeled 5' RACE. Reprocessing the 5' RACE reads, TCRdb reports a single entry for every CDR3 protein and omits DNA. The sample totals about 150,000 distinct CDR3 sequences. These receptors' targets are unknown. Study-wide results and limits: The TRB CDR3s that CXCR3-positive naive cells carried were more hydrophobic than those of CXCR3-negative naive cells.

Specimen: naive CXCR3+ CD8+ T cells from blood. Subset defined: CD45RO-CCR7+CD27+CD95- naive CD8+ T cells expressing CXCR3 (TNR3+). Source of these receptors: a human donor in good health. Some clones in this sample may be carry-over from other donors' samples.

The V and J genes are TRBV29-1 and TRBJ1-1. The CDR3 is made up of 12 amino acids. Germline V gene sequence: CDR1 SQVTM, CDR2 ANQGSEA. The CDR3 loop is CSATRMNTEAFF.

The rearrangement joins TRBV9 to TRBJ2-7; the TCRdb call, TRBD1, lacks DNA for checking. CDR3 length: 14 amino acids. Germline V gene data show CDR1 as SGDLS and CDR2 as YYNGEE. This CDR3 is CASSVGGQGYEQYF.

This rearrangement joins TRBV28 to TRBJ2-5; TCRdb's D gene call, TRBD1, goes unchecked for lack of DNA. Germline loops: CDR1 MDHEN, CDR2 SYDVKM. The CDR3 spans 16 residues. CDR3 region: CASSLYPEGGSETQYF.

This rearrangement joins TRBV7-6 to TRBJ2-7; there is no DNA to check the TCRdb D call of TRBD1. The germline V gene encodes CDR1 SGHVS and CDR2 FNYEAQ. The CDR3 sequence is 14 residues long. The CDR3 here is CASSTAYRTYEQYF.

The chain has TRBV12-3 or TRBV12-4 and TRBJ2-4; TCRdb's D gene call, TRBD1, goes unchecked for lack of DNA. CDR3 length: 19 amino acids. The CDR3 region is CASSFYGLTGPSRENIQYF.

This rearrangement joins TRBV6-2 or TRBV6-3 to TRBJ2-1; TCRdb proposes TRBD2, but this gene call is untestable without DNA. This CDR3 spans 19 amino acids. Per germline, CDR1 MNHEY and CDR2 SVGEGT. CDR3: CASSSRSGRALGIYNEQFF.

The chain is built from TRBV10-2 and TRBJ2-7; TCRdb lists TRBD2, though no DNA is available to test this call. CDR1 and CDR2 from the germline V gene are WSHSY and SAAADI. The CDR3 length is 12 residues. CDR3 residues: CASSSGASEQYF.

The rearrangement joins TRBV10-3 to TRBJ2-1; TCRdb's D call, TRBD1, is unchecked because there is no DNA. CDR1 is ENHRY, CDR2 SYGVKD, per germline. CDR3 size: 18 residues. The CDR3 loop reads CAISDPKITGVPYNEQFF.

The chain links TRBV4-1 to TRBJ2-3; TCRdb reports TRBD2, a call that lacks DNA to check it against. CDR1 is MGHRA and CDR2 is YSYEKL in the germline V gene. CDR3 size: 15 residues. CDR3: CASSPSSGGTDTQYF.

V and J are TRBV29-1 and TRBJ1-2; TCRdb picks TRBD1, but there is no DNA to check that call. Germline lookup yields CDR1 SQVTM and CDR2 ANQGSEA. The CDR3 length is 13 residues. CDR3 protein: CSVIPPGVSGYTF.

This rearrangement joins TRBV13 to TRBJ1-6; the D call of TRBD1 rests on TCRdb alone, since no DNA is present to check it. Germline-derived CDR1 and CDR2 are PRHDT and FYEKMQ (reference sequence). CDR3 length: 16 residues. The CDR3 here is CASSSKGTGYNSPLHF.

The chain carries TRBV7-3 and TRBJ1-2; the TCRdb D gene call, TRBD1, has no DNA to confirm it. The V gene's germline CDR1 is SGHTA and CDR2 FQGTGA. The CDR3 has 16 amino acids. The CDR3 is CASSLTGTGANYGYTF. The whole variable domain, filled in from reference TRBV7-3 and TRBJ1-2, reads GAGVSQTPSNKVTEKGKYVELRCDPISGHTALYWYRQSLGQGPEFLIYFQGTGAADDSGLPNDRFFAVRPEGSVSTLKIQRTERGDSAVYLCASSLTGTGANYGYTFGSGTRLTVV.

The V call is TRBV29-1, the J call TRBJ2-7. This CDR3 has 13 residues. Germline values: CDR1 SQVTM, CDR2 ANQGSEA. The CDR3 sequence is CSVVLTDAYEQYF.

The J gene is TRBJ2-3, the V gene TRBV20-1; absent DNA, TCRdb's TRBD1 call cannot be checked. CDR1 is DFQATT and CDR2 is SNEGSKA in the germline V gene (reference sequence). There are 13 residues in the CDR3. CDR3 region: CSARDRGSNTQYF.

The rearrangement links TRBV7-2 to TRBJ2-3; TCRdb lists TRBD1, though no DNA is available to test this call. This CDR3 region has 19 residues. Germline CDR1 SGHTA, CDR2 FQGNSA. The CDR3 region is CASSTRDGWGPHSTDTQYF.

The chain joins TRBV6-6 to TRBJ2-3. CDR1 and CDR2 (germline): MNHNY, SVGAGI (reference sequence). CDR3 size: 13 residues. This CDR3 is CASTYSYTDTQYF.

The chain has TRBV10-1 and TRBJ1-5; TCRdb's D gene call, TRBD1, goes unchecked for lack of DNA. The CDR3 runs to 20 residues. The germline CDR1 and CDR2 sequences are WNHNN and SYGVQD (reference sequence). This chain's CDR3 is CAIPGQGLLYRWYSNQPQHF.

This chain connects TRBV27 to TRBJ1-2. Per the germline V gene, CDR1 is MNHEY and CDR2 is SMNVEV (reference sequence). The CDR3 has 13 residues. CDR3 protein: CASSFSDLLGYTF.

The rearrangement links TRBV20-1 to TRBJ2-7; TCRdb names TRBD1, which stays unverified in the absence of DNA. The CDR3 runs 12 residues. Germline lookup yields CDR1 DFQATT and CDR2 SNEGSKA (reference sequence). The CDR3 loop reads CSARQGSHEQYF.

The CDR3 is CSARAPDGGYEQYF. This chain uses TRBV20-1 with TRBJ2-3; TCRdb outputs TRBD1, but without DNA this stays unchecked. The CDR3 loop spans 14 amino acids. Germline lookup yields CDR1 DFQATT and CDR2 SNEGSKA (reference sequence).

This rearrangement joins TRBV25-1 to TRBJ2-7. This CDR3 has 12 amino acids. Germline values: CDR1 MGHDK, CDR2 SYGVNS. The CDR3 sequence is CASSASGYEQYF.

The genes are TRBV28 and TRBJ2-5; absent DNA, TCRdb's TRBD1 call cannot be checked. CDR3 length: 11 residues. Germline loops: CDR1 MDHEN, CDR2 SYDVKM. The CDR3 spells CASTPGETQYF.

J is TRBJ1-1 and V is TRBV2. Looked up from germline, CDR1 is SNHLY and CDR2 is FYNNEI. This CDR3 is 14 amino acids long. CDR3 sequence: CASSDGEGLGEAFF.

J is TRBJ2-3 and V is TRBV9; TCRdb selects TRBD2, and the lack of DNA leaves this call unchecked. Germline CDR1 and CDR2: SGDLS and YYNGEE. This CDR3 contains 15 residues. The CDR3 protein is CASSVEWESRDTQYF.

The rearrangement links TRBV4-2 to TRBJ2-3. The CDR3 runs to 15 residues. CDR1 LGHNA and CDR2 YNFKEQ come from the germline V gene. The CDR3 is CASRVAASSTDTQYF.

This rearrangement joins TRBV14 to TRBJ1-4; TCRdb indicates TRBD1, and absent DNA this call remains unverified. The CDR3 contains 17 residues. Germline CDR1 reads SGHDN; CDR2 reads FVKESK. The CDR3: CASSQGLAGGSHEKLFF.

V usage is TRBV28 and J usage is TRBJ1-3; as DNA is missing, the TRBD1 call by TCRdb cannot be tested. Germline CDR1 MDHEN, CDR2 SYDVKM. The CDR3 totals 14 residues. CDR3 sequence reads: CASSLSGHPNTIYF. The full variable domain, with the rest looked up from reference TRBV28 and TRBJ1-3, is DVKVTQSSRYLVKRTGEKVFLECVQDMDHENMFWYRQDPGLGLRLIYFSYDVKMKEKGDIPEGYSVSREKKERFSLILESASTNQTSMYLCASSLSGHPNTIYFGEGSWLTVV.

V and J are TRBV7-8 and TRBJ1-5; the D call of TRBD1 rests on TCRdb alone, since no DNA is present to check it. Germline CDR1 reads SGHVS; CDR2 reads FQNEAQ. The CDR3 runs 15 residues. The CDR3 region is CASSPRQNSNQPQHF.